This is a list of T cell receptor beta chains from one sample in a study of beta chain features in type 1 diabetes. Sequenced by immunoSEQ multiplex PCR; TCRdb stores in-frame clones only, minus some. The profile shows 300,000 to 350,000 clones, about a tenth of them singletons. The specimen was central memory CD4+ T cells from blood. The receptors come from a man aged 25 to 40 with type 1 diabetes. The CDR3 runs from the conserved cysteine through the conserved F or W. D genes are given only for firm matches. Where a row states a size, it is once, few, many or the class of an expanded clone; other rows omit it.

j_call,v_call,d_call,clone_size,cdr3_aa,cdr3_nt
TRBJ2-1,TRBV14,NA,few,CASSQDLGVRYNEQFF,TGTGCCAGCAGCCAAGATTTGGGGGTGCGGTACAATGAGCAGTTCTTC
TRBJ1-4,TRBV13,TRBD1,few,CASSLDRGREKLFF,TGTGCCAGCAGCCTGGACAGGGGGCGAGAAAAACTGTTTTTT
TRBJ1-4,TRBV5-1,NA,NA,CASSLAGGEKLFF,TGCGCCAGCAGCTTGGCCGGGGGCGAAAAACTGTTTTTT
TRBJ1-5,TRBV7-9,TRBD1,NA,CASSSGDSFNQPQHF,TGTGCCAGCAGCTCGGGGGACAGTTTCAATCAGCCCCAGCATTTT
TRBJ2-7,TRBV5-6,TRBD1,NA,CASSLETGAYEQYF,TGTGCCAGCAGCTTGGAGACAGGGGCCTACGAGCAGTACTTC
TRBJ1-2,TRBV7-2,TRBD1,few,CASSPGTGGYGYTF,TGTGCCAGCAGCCCTGGGACAGGGGGCTATGGCTACACCTTC
TRBJ2-5,TRBV5-1,NA,few,CASSYLPRETQYF,TGCGCCAGCAGCTACCTGCCTCGAGAGACCCAGTACTTC
TRBJ2-5,TRBV7-2,NA,NA,CASSQGTHQETQYF,TGTGCCAGCAGCCAAGGGACGCACCAAGAGACCCAGTACTTC
TRBJ2-7,TRBV30,TRBD1,few,CAWRTPGQGTYEQYF,TGTGCCTGGCGTACTCCGGGACAGGGTACCTACGAGCAGTACTTC
TRBJ1-6,TRBV5-6,NA,few,CASSSGHYNSPLHF,TGTGCCAGCAGCTCGGGACATTATAATTCACCCCTCCACTTT
TRBJ2-3,TRBV7-2,NA,few,CASSSLAGQVTDTQYF,TGTGCCAGCAGCTCGTTAGCGGGACAGGTCACAGATACGCAGTATTTT
TRBJ1-2,TRBV7-2,NA,few,CASSQEEGMGGYTF,TGCGCCAGCAGCCAAGAGGAGGGGATGGGCGGCTACACCTTC
TRBJ2-6,TRBV4-3,NA,NA,CASSRELKAFSSGANVLTF,TGCGCCAGCAGCCGAGAGTTGAAGGCATTTAGCTCTGGGGCCAACGTCCTGACTTTC
TRBJ2-7,TRBV2,NA,many,CATSPDRNEQYF,TGTGCCACCTCGCCGGATCGTAACGAGCAGTACTTC
TRBJ2-5,TRBV5-4,NA,NA,CASSFSETQYF,TGTGCCAGCAGCTTTTCAGAGACCCAGTACTTC
TRBJ1-2,TRBV5-6,NA,NA,CASSFDSGYTF,TGTGCCAGCAGCTTTGATTCGGGCTACACCTTC
TRBJ2-2,TRBV5-1,NA,few,CASSRQEATGELFF,TGCGCCAGCAGCCGACAGGAGGCCACCGGGGAGCTGTTTTTT
TRBJ2-2,TRBV10-3,NA,few,CAISESGTGELFF,TGTGCCATCAGTGAGTCGGGGACCGGGGAGCTGTTTTTT
TRBJ1-1,TRBV7-9,NA,NA,CASSLRQGSTEAFF,TGTGCCAGCAGCTTGCGGCAAGGGAGCACTGAAGCTTTCTTT
TRBJ1-1,TRBV11-2,NA,few,CASSLRGNTEAFF,TGTGCCAGCAGCCTAAGGGGGAACACTGAAGCTTTCTTT
TRBJ2-3,TRBV9,NA,NA,CASNRGASVQSTDTQYF,TGTGCCAGCAATCGGGGGGCCTCCGTACAATCCACAGATACGCAGTATTTT
TRBJ2-7,TRBV9,NA,few,CASSVATSEQYF,TGTGCCAGCAGCGTAGCTACGTCCGAGCAGTACTTC
TRBJ2-5,TRBV7-2,TRBD2,few,CASSLWRGARQETQYF,TGTGCCAGCAGCTTATGGCGGGGGGCGAGACAAGAGACCCAGTACTTC
TRBJ2-5,TRBV2,NA,few,CASSGGRETRETQYF,TGTGCCAGCAGTGGAGGCAGGGAGACCAGGGAGACCCAGTACTTC
TRBJ2-7,TRBV19,NA,NA,CASSSQGYEQYF,TGTGCCAGTAGCAGCCAGGGCTACGAGCAGTACTTC
TRBJ2-3,TRBV19,NA,NA,CASSIEGGDTQYF,TGTGCCAGTAGTATTGAGGGGGGAGATACGCAGTATTTT
TRBJ2-7,TRBV5-6,NA,few,CASSRPAAEQYF,TGTGCCAGCAGCCGGCCTGCCGCCGAGCAGTACTTC